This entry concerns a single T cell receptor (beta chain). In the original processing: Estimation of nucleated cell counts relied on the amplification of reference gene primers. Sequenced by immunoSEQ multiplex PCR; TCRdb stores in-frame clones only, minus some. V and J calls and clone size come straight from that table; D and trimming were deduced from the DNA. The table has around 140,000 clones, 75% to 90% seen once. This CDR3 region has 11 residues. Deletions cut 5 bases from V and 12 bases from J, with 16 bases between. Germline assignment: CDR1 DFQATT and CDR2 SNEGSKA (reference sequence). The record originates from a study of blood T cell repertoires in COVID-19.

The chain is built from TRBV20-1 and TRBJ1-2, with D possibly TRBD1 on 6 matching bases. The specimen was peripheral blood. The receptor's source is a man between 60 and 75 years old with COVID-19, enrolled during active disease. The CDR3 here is CSASPPQGHTF. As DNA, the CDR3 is TGCAGTGCTTCTCCCCCACAGGGACACACCTTC.